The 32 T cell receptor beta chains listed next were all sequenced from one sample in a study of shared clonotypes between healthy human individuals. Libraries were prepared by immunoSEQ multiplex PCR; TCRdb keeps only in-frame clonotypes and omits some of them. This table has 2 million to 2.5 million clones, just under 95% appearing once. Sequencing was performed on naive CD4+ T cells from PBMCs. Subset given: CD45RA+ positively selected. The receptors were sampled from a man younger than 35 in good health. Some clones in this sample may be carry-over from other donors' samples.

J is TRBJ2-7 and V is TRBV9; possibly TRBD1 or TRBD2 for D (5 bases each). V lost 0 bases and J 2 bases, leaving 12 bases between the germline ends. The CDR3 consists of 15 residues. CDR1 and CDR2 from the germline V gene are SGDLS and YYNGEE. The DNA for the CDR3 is TGTGCCAGCAGCGTAGACTGGGACGGAACCTACGAGCAGTACTTC. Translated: CASSVDWDGTYEQYF. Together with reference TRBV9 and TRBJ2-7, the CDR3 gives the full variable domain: DSGVTQTPKHLITATGQRVTLRCSPRSGDLSVYWYQQSLDQGLQFLIQYYNGEERAKGNILERFSAQQFPDLHSELNLSSLELGDSALYFCASSVDWDGTYEQYFGPGTRLTVT.

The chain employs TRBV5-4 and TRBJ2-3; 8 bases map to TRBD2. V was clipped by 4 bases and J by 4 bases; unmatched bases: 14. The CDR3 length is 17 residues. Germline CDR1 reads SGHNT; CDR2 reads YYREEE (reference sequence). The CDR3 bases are TGTGCCAGCAGCCAAGAAGGTGCGCGGGGACTAGCAGATACGCAGTATTTT. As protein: CASSQEGARGLADTQYF.

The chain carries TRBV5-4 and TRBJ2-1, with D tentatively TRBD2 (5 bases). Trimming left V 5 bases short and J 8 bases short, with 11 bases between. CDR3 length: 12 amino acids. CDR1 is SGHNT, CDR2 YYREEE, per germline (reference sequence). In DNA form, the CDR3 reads TGTGCCAGCAGGGGGAGCGGCGATGAGCAGTTCTTC. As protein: CASRGSGDEQFF.

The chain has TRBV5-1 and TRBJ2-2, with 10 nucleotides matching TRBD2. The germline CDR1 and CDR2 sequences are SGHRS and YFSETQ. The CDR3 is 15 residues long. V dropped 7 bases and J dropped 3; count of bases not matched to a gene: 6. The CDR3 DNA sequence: TGCGCCAGCCAGCGGACTAGCGGTTACACCGGGGAGCTGTTTTTT. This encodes CASQRTSGYTGELFF.

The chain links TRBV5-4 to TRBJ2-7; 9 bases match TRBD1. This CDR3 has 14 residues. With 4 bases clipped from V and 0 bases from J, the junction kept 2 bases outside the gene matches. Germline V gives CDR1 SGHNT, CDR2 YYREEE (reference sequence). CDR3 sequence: CASSKDRGSYEQYF. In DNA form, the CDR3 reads TGTGCCAGCAGCAAGGACAGGGGCTCCTACGAGCAGTACTTC.

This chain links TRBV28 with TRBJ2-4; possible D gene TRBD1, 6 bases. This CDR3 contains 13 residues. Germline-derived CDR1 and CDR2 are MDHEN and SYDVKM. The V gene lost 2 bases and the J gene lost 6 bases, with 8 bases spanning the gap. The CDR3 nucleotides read TGTGCCAGCAGTTTAATAGGGGGAAACATTCAGTACTTC. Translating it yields CASSLIGGNIQYF.

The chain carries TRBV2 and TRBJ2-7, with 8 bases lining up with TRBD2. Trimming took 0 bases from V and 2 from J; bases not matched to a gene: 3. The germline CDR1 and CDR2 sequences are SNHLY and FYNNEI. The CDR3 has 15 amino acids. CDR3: CASSEASGGTYEQYF. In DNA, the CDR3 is TGTGCCAGCAGTGAAGCAAGCGGGGGTACCTACGAGCAGTACTTC.

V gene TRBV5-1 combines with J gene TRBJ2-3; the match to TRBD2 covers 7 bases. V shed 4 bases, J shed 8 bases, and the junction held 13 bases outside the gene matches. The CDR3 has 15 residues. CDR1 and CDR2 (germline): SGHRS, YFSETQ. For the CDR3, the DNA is TGCGCCAGCAGCACCGGGACCCCGGGCGGGGGTACGCAGTATTTT. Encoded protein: CASSTGTPGGGTQYF. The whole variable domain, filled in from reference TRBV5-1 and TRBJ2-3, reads KAGVTQTPRYLIKTRGQQVTLSCSPISGHRSVSWYQQTPGQGLQFLFEYFSETQRNKGNFPGRFSGRQFSNSRSEMNVSTLELGDSALYLCASSTGTPGGGTQYFGPGTRLTVL.

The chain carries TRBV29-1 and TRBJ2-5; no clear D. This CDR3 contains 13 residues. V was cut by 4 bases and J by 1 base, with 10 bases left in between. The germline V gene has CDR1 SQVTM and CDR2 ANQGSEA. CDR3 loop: CSVVRGTQETQYF. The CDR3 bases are TGCAGCGTTGTTCGCGGAACCCAAGAGACCCAGTACTTC.

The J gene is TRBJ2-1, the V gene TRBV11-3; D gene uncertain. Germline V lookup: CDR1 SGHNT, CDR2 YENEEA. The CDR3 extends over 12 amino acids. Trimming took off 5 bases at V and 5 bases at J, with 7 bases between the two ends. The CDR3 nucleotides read TGTGCCAGCAGCCTCCAAAACAATGAGCAGTTCTTC. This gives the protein CASSLQNNEQFF.

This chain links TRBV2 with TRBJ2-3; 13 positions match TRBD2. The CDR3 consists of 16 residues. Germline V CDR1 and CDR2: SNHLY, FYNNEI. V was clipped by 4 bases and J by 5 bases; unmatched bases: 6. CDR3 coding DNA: TGTGCCAGCAGTGGAGGACTAGCGGGAGTAAAAGATACGCAGTATTTT. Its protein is CASSGGLAGVKDTQYF.

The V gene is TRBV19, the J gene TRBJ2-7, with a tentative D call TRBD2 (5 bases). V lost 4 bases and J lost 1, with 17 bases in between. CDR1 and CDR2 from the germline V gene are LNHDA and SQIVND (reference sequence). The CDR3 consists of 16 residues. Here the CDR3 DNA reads TGTGCCAGTAGTACCATTGGACTCTCCAGGTCCTACGAGCAGTACTTC. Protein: CASSTIGLSRSYEQYF. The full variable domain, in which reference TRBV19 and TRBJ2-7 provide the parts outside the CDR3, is DGGITQSPKYLFRKEGQNVTLSCEQNLNHDAMYWYRQDPGQGLRLIYYSQIVNDFQKGDIAEGYSVSREKKESFPLTVTSAQKNPTAFYLCASSTIGLSRSYEQYFGPGTRLTVT.

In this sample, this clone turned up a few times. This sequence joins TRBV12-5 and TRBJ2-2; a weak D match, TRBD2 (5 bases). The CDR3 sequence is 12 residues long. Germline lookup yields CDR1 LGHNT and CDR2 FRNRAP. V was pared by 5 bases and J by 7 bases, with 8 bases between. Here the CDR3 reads CASGGRFGELFF. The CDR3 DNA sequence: TGTGCTAGTGGTGGGAGATTCGGGGAGCTGTTTTTT.

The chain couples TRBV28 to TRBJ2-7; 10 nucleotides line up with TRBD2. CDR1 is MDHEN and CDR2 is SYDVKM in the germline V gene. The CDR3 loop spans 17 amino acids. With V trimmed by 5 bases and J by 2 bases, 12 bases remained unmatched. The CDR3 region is CASSHHQRLAGAYEQYF. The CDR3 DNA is TGTGCCAGCAGTCACCACCAACGGCTAGCGGGGGCCTACGAGCAGTACTTC.

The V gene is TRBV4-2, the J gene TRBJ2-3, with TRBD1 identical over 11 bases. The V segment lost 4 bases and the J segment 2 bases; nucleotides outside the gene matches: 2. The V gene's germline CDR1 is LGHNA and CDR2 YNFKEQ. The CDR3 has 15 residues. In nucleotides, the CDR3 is TGTGCCAGCAGCCCGGGACAGGGGGACACAGATACGCAGTATTTT. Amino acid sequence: CASSPGQGDTDTQYF.

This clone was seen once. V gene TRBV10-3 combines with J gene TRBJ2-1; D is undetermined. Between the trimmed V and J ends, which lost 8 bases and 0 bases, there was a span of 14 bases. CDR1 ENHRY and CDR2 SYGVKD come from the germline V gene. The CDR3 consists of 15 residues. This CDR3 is CAISGMESSYNEQFF. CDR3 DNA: TGTGCCATCTCCGGCATGGAGAGCTCCTACAATGAGCAGTTCTTC.

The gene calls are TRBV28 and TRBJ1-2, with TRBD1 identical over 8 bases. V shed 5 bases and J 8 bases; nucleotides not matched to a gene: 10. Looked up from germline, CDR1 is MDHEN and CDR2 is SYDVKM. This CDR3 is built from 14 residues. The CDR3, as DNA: TGTGCCAGCAGTACCCGGACAGGGACCTTAGGCTACACCTTC. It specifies CASSTRTGTLGYTF.

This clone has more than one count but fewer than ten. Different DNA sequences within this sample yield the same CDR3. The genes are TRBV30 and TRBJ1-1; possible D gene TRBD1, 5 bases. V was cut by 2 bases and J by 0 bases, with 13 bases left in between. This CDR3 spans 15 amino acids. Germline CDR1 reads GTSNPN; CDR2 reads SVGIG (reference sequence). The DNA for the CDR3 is TGTGCCTGGAGTCCACGTCGGGGCATGAACACTGAAGCTTTCTTT. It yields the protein CAWSPRRGMNTEAFF. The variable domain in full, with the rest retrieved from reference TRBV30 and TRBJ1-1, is SQTIHQWPATLVQPVGSPLSLECTVEGTSNPNLYWYRQAAGRGLQLLFYSVGIGQISSEVPQNLSASRPQDRQFILSSKKLLLSDSGFYLCAWSPRRGMNTEAFFGQGTRLTVV.

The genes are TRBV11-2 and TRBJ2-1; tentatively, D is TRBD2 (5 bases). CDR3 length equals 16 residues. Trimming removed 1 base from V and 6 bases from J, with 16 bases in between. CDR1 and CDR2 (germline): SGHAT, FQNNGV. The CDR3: CASSLGLRAQINEQFF. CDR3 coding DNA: TGTGCCAGCAGCTTAGGTTTGAGGGCCCAGATCAATGAGCAGTTCTTC. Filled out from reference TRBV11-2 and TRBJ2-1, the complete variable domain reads EAGVAQSPRYKIIEKRQSVAFWCNPISGHATLYWYQQILGQGPKLLIQFQNNGVVDDSQLPKDRFSAERLKGVDSTLKIQPAKLEDSAVYLCASSLGLRAQINEQFFGPGTRLTVL.

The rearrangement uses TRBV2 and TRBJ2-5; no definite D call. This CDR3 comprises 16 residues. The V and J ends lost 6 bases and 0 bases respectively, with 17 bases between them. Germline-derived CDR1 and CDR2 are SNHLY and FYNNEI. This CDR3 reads CASSPIRGPHQETQYF. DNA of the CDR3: TGTGCCAGCAGCCCCATCCGAGGTCCCCACCAAGAGACCCAGTACTTC. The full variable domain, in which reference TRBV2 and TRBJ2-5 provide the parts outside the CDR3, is EPEVTQTPSHQVTQMGQEVILRCVPISNHLYFYWYRQILGQKVEFLVSFYNNEISEKSEIFDDQFSVERPDGSNFTLKIRSTKLEDSAMYFCASSPIRGPHQETQYFGPGTRLLVL.

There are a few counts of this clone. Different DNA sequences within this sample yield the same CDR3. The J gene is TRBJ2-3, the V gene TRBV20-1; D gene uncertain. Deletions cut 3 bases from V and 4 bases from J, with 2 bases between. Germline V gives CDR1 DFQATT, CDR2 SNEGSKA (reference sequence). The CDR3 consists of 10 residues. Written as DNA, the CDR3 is TGCAGTGCTAGTGCAGATACGCAGTATTTT. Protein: CSASADTQYF.

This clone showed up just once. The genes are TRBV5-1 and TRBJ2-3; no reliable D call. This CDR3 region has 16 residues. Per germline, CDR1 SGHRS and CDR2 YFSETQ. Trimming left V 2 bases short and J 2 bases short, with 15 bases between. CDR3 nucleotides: TGCGCCAGCAGCTTCATAGCAGGAGACCTCACAGATACGCAGTATTTT. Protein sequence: CASSFIAGDLTDTQYF.

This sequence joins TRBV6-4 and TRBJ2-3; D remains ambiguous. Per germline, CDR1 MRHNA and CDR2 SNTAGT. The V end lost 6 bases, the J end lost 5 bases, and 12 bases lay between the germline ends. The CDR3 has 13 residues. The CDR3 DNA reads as TGTGCCAGCAGCCCAGTCTTAGGAGATACGCAGTATTTT. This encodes CASSPVLGDTQYF.

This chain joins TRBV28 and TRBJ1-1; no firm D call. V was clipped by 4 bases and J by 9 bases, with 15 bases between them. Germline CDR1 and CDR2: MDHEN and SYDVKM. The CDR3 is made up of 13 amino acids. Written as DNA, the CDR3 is TGTGCCAGCAGTTCACCGGCGCGCGGGAAAGCTTTCTTT. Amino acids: CASSSPARGKAFF.

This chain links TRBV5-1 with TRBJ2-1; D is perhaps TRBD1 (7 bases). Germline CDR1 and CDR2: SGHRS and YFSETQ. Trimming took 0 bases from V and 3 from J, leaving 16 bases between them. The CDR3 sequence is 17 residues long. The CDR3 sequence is CASSLGQGTGDYNEQFF. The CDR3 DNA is TGCGCCAGCAGCTTGGGACAGGGAACGGGGGACTACAATGAGCAGTTCTTC.

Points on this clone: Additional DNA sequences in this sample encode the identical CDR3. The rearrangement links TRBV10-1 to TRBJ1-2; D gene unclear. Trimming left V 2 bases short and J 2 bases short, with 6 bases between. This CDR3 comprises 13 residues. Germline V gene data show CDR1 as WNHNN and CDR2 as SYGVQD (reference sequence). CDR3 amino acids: CASSEALNYGYTF. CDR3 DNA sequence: TGCGCCAGCAGTGAGGCACTCAACTATGGCTACACCTTC.

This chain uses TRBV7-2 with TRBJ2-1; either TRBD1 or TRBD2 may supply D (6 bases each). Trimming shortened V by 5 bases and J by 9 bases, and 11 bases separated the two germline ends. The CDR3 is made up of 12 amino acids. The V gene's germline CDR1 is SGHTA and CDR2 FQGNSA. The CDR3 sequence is CASSRGGGEQFF. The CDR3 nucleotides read TGTGCCAGCAGCCGAGGGGGAGGTGAGCAGTTCTTC.

The CDR3 sequence: CASSRRGNTEAFF. The CDR3 DNA follows: TGTGCCAGCAGCCGCAGGGGAAACACTGAAGCTTTCTTT. V gene TRBV11-1 combines with J gene TRBJ1-1; maybe TRBD1 (6 bases). The CDR3 sequence is 13 residues long. V dropped 5 bases and J dropped 2 bases, with 9 bases sitting between them. Germline CDR1 SGHAT, CDR2 FQDESV (reference sequence).

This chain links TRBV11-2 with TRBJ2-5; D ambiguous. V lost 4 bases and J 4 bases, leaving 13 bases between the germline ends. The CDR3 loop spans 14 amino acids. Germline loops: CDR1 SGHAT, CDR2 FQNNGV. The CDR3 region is CASSSEPSLETQYF. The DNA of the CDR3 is TGTGCCAGCAGCTCCGAGCCTTCCCTAGAGACCCAGTACTTC.

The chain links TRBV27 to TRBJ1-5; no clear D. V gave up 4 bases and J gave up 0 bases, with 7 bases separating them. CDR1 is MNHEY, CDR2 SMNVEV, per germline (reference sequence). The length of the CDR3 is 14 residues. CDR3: CASSYTYSNQPQHF. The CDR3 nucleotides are TGTGCCAGCAGTTACACATATAGCAATCAGCCCCAGCATTTT.

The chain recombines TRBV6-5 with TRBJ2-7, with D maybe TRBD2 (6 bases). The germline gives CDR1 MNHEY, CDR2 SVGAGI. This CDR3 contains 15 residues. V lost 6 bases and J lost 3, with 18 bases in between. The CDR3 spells CASSGGGPGFYEQYF. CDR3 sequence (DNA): TGTGCCAGCAGCGGAGGAGGGCCGGGATTCTACGAGCAGTACTTC.

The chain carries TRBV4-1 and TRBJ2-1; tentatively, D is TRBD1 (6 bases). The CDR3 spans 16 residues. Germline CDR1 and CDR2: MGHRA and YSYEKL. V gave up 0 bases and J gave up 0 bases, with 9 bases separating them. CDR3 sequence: CASSQDQGTSYNEQFF. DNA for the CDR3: TGCGCCAGCAGCCAAGATCAGGGGACCTCCTACAATGAGCAGTTCTTC.